This T cell receptor (beta chain) was profiled in a study of glioma-infiltrating T cells. The iRepertoire nested amplicon-rescue multiplex PCR amplified TCR alpha and beta CDR3s from RNA. For one-step reverse transcription and amplification, about 90-450 ng of tissue mRNA or PBMC total RNA was used. TCRdb used MiXCR to reprocess the multiplex PCR reads, holding one entry per CDR3 protein. This sample has over 130,000 distinct CDR3 sequences, with roughly two fifths found just once. General study findings and limits: Tissue and blood shared very few CDR3 sequences. Non-neoplastic patients had below-expected tissue-blood divergence, while all gliomas exceeded expectation.

With respect to this clonotype: Its antigen is undetermined.

Input material: glioma tissue, nonneoplastic brain tissue, or PBMCs (not recorded which). The receptor was derived from a human donor with low-grade glioma or glioblastoma, undergoing nonglioma brain surgery, or in good health (not recorded which).

The CDR3 here is CSATGLDRVNTEAFF. In nucleotides, the CDR3 is TGCAGTGCTACCGGACTAGACAGGGTGAACACTGAAGCTTTCTTT. The chain has TRBV20-1 and TRBJ1-1, with TRBD1 matching 7 bases. From germline, CDR1 is DFQATT and CDR2 SNEGSKA (reference sequence). The CDR3 consists of 15 residues. After removal of 4 bases from V and 0 bases from J, the junction contained 8 bases not matched to a gene.